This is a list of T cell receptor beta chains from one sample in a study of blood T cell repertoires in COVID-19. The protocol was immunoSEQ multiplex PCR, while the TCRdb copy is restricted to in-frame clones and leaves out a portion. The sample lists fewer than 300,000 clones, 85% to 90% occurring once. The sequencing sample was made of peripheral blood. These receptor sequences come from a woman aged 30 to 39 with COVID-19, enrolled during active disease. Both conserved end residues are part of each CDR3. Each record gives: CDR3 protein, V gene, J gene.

CASSLRGQGLGYTF	TRBV9	TRBJ1-2
CASSLLAGGRTGELFF	TRBV7-8	TRBJ2-2
CASSFGGNTIYF	TRBV12-3/TRBV12-4	TRBJ1-3
CASSYAHPDKGTEAFF	TRBV6-5	TRBJ1-1
CASTYGQGVTEAFF	TRBV19	TRBJ1-1
CASSAKGIETQYF	TRBV5-4	TRBJ2-5
CASSSPGLAGGEQFF	TRBV5-1	TRBJ2-1
CASSPRTGSIVLGYTF	TRBV4-1	TRBJ1-2
CASTAGTDRQGYTF	TRBV27	TRBJ1-2
CASSYSHRVKGNTIYF	TRBV6-5	TRBJ1-3
CASSLWSSLAKNIQYF	TRBV11-2	TRBJ2-4
CASSFGGLAGQQETQYF	TRBV5-4	TRBJ2-5
CASSPSKYEQYF	TRBV12-3/TRBV12-4	TRBJ2-7
CAWRTPGKTDTQYF	TRBV30	TRBJ2-3
CASSSDRVGTEAFF	TRBV5-1	TRBJ1-1
CSYGRNTEAFF	TRBV29-1	TRBJ1-1
CASRGGGDSPLHF	TRBV6-5	TRBJ1-6
CASSSPGDLDQPQHF	TRBV27	TRBJ1-5
CASSEFRLGQPQHF	TRBV6-1	TRBJ1-5
CASSVTHGYTF	TRBV9	TRBJ1-2
CASSPTGTGRTEAFF	TRBV6-5	TRBJ1-1
CASSLLRRGGTVRGYTF	TRBV28	TRBJ1-2
CASSLTGEPTEAFF	TRBV27	TRBJ1-1
CASSPGRGRSPLHF	TRBV27	TRBJ1-6
CASSDRDSYNSPLHF	TRBV10-2	TRBJ1-6
CASSHLAGQSYEQYF	TRBV4-2	TRBJ2-7
CASSEEGGNTEAFF	TRBV9	TRBJ1-1
CARNSLRLDNVNTEAFF	TRBV30	TRBJ1-1
CASSSVSGNTIYF	TRBV5-4	TRBJ1-3
CASSPRGDINYGYTF	TRBV18	TRBJ1-2
CASKVPLGGGETQYF	TRBV7-9	TRBJ2-5
CASERGSRRSYNEQFF	TRBV3-1/TRBV3-2	TRBJ2-1
CASSPILGDTEAFF	TRBV6-5	TRBJ1-1
CAWRTGFTEAFF	TRBV30	TRBJ1-1
CASSYARVVNTEAFF	TRBV6-5	TRBJ1-1